The clone carrying this TCR beta chain is called medium-sized based on its frequency. Its specificity is not known. There are 13 residues in the CDR3. Germline values: CDR1 MNHNS, CDR2 SASEGT. This specimen comes from a study of T cell clusters in autoimmune cytopenias. Overall study findings and caveats: Functional roles of the in silico T cell clusters still await experimental validation.

One tube held mixed TRB-A and TRB-B primer pools for touch-down PCR. With the multiplex PCR reads reprocessed, TCRdb shows one record per CDR3 protein and no DNA. The sample yields roughly 6,500 distinct CDR3 sequences, of which the top ten take up roughly 7.5%. Roughly 40,000 genome equivalents of blood DNA were amplified for TRB. The data also belong to a second study, concerning T cell repertoires in aging, cancer and after chemotherapy. That work adds: Some 9.4 million TCR reads made up the full dataset.

The sequence was obtained from a human donor in good health. Source material: peripheral blood. The V gene is TRBV6-1, the J gene TRBJ1-2; TCRdb reports TRBD1, a call that lacks DNA to check it against. CDR3 residues: CASRARGGDGYTF.